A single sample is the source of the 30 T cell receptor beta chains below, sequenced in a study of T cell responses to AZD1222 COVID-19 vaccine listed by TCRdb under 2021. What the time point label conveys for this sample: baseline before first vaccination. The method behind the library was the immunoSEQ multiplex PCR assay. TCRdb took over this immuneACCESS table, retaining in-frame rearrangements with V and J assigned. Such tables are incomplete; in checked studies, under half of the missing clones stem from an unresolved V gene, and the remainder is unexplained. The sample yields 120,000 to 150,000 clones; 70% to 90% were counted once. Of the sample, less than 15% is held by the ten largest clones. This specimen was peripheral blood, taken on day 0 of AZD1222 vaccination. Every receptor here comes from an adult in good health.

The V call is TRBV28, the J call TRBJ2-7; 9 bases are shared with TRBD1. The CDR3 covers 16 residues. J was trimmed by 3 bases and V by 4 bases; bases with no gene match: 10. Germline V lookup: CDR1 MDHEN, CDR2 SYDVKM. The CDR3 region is CASSSTGTGWFYEQYF. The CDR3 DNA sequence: TGTGCCAGCAGTTCAACCGGGACAGGGTGGTTCTACGAGCAGTACTTC.

CDR3 sequence: CASSAGTGGGETQYF. The CDR3, as DNA: TGTGCCAGCAGCGCTGGGACAGGGGGAGGAGAGACCCAGTACTTC. The chain links TRBV9 to TRBJ2-5; 11 bases match TRBD1. The germline gives CDR1 SGDLS, CDR2 YYNGEE. This CDR3 spans 15 amino acids. V lost 3 bases, J lost 4 bases, and 5 bases stayed unmatched. Drawing the rest from reference TRBV9 and TRBJ2-5, the complete variable domain is DSGVTQTPKHLITATGQRVTLRCSPRSGDLSVYWYQQSLDQGLQFLIQYYNGEERAKGNILERFSAQQFPDLHSELNLSSLELGDSALYFCASSAGTGGGETQYFGPGTRLLVL.

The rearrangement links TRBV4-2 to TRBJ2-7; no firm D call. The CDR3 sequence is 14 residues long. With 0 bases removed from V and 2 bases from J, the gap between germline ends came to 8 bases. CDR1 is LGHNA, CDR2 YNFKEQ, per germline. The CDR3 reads CASSQDLTAYEQYF. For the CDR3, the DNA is TGTGCCAGCAGCCAAGATCTTACGGCCTACGAGCAGTACTTC.

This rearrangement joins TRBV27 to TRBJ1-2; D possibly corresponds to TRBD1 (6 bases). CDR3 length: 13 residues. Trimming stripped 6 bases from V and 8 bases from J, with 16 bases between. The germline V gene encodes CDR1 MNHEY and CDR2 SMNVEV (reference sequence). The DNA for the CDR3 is TGTGCCAGCAGCCTTGATCAGGGGCGCGGCTACACCTTC. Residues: CASSLDQGRGYTF.

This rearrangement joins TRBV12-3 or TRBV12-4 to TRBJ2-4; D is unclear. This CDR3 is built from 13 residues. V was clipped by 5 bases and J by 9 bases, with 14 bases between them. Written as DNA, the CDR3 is TGTGCCAGCAGTCCCCGGGCCCCCGGCATTCAGTACTTC. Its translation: CASSPRAPGIQYF.

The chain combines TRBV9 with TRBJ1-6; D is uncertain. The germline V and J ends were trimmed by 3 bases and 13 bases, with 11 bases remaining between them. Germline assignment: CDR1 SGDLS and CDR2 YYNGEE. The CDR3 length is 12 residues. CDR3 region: CASSGGGRPLHF. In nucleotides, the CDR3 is TGTGCCAGCAGCGGGGGAGGTCGGCCCCTCCACTTT.

CDR3 residues: CASSIDLGQTFYGYTF. CDR3 nucleotides: TGTGCCAGTAGTATAGATCTTGGACAGACCTTCTATGGCTACACCTTC. The V and J genes are TRBV19 and TRBJ1-2; tentative D call: TRBD1 (6 bases). V was trimmed by 0 bases and J by 4 bases, leaving 15 bases between them. The length of the CDR3 is 16 residues. CDR1 and CDR2 (germline): LNHDA, SQIVND (reference sequence).

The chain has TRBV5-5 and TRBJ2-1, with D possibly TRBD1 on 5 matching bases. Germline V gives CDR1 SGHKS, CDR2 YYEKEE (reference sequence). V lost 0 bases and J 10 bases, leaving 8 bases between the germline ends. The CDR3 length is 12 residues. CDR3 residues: CASSLVRQEQFF. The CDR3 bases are TGTGCCAGCAGCTTGGTCAGACAGGAGCAGTTCTTC.

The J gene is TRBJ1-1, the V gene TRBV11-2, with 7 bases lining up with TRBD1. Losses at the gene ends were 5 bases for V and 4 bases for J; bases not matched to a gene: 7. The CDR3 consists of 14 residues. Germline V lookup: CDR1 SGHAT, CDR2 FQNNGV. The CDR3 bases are TGTGCCAGCAGCCCACAACAGGGGCGCACTGAAGCTTTCTTT. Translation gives CASSPQQGRTEAFF. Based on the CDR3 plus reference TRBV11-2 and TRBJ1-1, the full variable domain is EAGVAQSPRYKIIEKRQSVAFWCNPISGHATLYWYQQILGQGPKLLIQFQNNGVVDDSQLPKDRFSAERLKGVDSTLKIQPAKLEDSAVYLCASSPQQGRTEAFFGQGTRLTVV.

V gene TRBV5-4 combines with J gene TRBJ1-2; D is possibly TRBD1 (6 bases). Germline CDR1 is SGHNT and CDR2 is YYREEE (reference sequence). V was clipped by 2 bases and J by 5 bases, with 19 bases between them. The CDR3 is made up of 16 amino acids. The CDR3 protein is CASSLGGNLALYGYTF. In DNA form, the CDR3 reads TGTGCCAGCAGCTTAGGGGGGAACCTCGCTCTATATGGCTACACCTTC.

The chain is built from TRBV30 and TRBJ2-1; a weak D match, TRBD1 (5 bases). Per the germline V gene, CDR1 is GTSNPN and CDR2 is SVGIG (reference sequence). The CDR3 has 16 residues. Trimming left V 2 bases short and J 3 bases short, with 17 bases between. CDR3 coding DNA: TGTGCCTGGAGTCCGTCCGGCAGGGCGATCTACAATGAGCAGTTCTTC. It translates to CAWSPSGRAIYNEQFF.

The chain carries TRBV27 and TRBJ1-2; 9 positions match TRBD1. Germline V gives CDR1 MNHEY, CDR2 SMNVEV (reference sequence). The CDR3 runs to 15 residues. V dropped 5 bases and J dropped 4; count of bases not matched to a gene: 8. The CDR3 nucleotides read TGTGCCAGCAGTGGCGGACAGGGGAGTCTCTATGGCTACACCTTC. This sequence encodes CASSGGQGSLYGYTF.

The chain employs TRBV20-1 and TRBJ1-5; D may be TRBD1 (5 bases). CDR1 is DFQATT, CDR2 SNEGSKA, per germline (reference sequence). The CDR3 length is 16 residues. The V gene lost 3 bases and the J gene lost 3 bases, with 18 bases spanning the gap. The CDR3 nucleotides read TGCAGTGCTAGTGGGCAGGCGGGGGGGATCAATCAGCCCCAGCATTTT. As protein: CSASGQAGGINQPQHF.

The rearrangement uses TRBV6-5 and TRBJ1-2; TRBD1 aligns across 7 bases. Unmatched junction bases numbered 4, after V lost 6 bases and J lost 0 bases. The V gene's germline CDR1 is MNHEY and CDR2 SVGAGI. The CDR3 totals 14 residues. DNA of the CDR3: TGTGCCAGCAGGCAGACAGGGACTAACTATGGCTACACCTTC. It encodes CASRQTGTNYGYTF.

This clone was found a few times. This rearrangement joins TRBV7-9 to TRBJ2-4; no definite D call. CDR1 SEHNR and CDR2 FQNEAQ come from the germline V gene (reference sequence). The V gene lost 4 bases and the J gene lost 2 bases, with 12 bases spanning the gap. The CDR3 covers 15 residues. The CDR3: CASSYPVGSKNIQYF. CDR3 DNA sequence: TGTGCCAGCAGCTACCCGGTGGGATCCAAAAACATTCAGTACTTC.

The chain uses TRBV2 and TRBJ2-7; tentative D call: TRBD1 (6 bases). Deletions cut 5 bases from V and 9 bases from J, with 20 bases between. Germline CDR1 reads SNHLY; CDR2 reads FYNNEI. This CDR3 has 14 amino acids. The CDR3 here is CASSTQGLSFGQYF. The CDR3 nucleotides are TGTGCCAGCAGTACCCAGGGGCTTTCTTTTGGGCAGTACTTC.

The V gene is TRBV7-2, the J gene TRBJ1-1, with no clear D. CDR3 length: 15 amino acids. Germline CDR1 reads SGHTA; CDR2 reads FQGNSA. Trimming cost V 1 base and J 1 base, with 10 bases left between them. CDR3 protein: CASSLGFGRNTEAFF. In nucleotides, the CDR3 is TGTGCCAGCAGCTTAGGGTTCGGAAGGAACACTGAAGCTTTCTTT.

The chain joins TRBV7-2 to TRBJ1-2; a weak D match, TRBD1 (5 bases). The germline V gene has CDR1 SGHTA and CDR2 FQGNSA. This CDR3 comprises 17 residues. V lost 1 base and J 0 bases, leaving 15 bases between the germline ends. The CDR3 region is CASSLVGRPTTNYGYTF. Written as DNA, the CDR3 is TGTGCCAGCAGCTTAGTGGGGCGACCTACTACTAACTATGGCTACACCTTC.

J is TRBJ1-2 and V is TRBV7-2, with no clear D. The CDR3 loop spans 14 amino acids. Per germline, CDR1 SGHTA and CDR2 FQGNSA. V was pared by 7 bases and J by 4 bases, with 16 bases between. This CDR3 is CASILERSSYGYTF. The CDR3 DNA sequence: TGTGCCAGCATCCTCGAAAGGAGTAGCTATGGCTACACCTTC.

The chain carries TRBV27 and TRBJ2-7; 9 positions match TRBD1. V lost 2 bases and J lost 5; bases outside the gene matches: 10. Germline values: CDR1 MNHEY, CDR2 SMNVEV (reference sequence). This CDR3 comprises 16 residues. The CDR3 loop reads CASSLLVRDRANEQYF. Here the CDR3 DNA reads TGTGCCAGCAGTTTACTCGTCCGGGACAGGGCTAACGAGCAGTACTTC.

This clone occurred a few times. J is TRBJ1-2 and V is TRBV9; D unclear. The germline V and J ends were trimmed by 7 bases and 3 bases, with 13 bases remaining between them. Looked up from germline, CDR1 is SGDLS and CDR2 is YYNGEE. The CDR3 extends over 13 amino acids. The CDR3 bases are TGTGCCAGCTCTGCTCAGCAAGACTATGGCTACACCTTC. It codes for CASSAQQDYGYTF.

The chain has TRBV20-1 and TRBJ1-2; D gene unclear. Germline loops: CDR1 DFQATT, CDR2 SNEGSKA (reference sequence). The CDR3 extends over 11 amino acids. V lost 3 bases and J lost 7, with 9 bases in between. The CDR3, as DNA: TGCAGTGCTAGTGGAGGATTTGGCTACACCTTC. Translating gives CSASGGFGYTF.

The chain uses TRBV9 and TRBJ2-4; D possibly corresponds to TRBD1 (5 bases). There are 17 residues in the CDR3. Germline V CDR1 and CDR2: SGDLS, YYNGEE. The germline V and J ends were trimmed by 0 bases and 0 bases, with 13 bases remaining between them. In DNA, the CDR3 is TGTGCCAGCAGCGTAGGACAGCCAGAATTAGCCAAAAACATTCAGTACTTC. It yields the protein CASSVGQPELAKNIQYF.

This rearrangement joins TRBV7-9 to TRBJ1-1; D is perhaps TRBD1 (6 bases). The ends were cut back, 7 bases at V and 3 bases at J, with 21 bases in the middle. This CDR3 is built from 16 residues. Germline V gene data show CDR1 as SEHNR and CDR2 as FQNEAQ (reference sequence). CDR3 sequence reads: CASTVWGDKRDTEAFF. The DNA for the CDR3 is TGTGCCAGCACGGTTTGGGGGGACAAGCGGGACACTGAAGCTTTCTTT.

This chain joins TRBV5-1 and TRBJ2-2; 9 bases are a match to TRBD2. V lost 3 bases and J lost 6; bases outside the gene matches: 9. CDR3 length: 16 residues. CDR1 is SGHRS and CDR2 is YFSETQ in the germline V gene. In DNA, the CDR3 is TGCGCCAGCAGCTACACAACTCGCGGGGGGGCCGGGGAGCTGTTTTTT. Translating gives CASSYTTRGGAGELFF.

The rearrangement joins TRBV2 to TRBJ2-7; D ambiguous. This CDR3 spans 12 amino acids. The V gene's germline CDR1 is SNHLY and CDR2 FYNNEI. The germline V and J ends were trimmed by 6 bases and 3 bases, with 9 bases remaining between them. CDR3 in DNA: TGTGCCAGCAGGGCGGAGAGCTACGAGCAGTACTTC. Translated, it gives CASRAESYEQYF.

The CDR3 nucleotides are TGCAGCGCTGCGGTTAACAGGGAGGACACCATATATTTT. Translated, it gives CSAAVNREDTIYF. V is TRBV29-1 and J is TRBJ1-3; possible D gene TRBD1, 6 bases. V lost 7 bases and J 8 bases, leaving 18 bases between the germline ends. Germline loops: CDR1 SQVTM, CDR2 ANQGSEA. This CDR3 region has 13 residues.

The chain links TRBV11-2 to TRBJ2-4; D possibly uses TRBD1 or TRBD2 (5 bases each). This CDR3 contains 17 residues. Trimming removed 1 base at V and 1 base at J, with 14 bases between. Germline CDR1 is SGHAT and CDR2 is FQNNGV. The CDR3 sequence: CASSLGGLWVAKNIQYF. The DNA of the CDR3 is TGTGCCAGCAGCTTAGGGGGGTTGTGGGTGGCCAAAAACATTCAGTACTTC.

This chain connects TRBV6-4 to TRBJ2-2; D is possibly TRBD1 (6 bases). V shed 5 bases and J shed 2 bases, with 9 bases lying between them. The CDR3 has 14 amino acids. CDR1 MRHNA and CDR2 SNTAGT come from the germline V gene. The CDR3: CASSWTENTGELFF. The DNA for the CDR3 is TGTGCCAGCAGTTGGACAGAAAACACCGGGGAGCTGTTTTTT.

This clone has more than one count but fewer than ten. The DNA for the CDR3 is TGTGCCAGCAGTGAAAACGGCCCACAGCTGGCCCAGCATTTT. It yields the protein CASSENGPQLAQHF. V usage is TRBV2 and J usage is TRBJ1-5; no reliable D call. V was trimmed by 2 bases and J by 11 bases, leaving 16 bases between them. Germline lookup yields CDR1 SNHLY and CDR2 FYNNEI. CDR3 length: 14 residues.